This T cell receptor beta chain was captured in a study of shared clonotypes between healthy human individuals. All donors qualified as healthy HIV-negative adults and had experienced no recent acute infections or vaccinations. About this clone: Other DNA sequences in this specimen translate into the identical CDR3.

The material for each subset, its genomic DNA, was split evenly across several immunoSEQ plates. Assay used: immunoSEQ multiplex PCR; TCRdb lists only in-frame clones, some missing. The data contain a few million clones, about 92% of them singletons. The V end lost 2 bases, the J end lost 1 base, and 8 bases lay between the germline ends. The germline V gene encodes CDR1 ENHRY and CDR2 SYGVKD. This CDR3 has 14 amino acids. The J gene is TRBJ1-2, the V gene TRBV10-3, with D perhaps TRBD1 (6 bases). The TCR was taken from a man younger than 35 in good health. Input material: naive CD4+ T cells sorted from blood. Subset reported: CD45RA+ positively selected. CDR3 DNA sequence: TGTGCCATCAGTGAGGGAGGGGGTAACTATGGCTACACCTTC. Amino acids: CAISEGGGNYGYTF.